Presented here are 7 T cell receptor beta chains from one specimen sequenced in a study of shared clonotypes between healthy human individuals (dated by TCRdb to 2020 to 2022). The library was obtained by the immunoSEQ multiplex PCR assay. TCRdb provides this immuneACCESS table in a form limited to in-frame rearrangements. Some clones are lacking; in checked studies, under half of them reflect an unresolved V gene, and why the rest are absent is not known. The sample table holds over 750,000 clones, of which just over 95% were seen once. Around 0.21% of the sample rests with the top ten. CD8 naive samples were obtained by positive selection for CCR7 among CD45RO-negative cells, yielding a CD45RA+CCR7+ population from which TemRA cells were excluded. The sequencing sample was made of naive CD8+ T cells sorted from blood. The cell subset or site label for this specimen denotes: CD45RA+CCR7+. These receptors were taken from a man in his thirties or forties in good health.

This clone has just one count. The chain is built from TRBV4-1 and TRBJ2-7; TRBD2 matches at 9 bases. CDR1 is MGHRA and CDR2 is YSYEKL in the germline V gene. This CDR3 has 15 residues. V lost 1 base and J lost 4; bases outside the gene matches: 5. The CDR3 reads CASSQGVAGEYEQYF. CDR3 in DNA: TGCGCCAGCAGCCAAGGGGTAGCGGGAGAATACGAGCAGTACTTC.

The V and J genes are TRBV30 and TRBJ2-1; TRBD2 aligns across 7 bases. The ends lost 0 bases at V and 5 bases at J; junction bases unmatched: 4. The CDR3 sequence is 14 residues long. Germline CDR1 is GTSNPN and CDR2 is SVGIG (reference sequence). CDR3 nucleotides: TGTGCCTGGAGTGTGGGCGGGAGCGACAATGAGCAGTTCTTC. Translated, it gives CAWSVGGSDNEQFF. Combining the CDR3 with reference TRBV30 and TRBJ2-1 gives the whole variable domain SQTIHQWPATLVQPVGSPLSLECTVEGTSNPNLYWYRQAAGRGLQLLFYSVGIGQISSEVPQNLSASRPQDRQFILSSKKLLLSDSGFYLCAWSVGGSDNEQFFGPGTRLTVL.

This clone was picked up one time. The chain has TRBV5-1 and TRBJ2-7, with D maybe TRBD1 (6 bases). Trimming left V 4 bases short and J 6 bases short, with 14 bases between. CDR3 size: 13 residues. The germline V gene has CDR1 SGHRS and CDR2 YFSETQ. CDR3 sequence: CASSGGRESEQYF. CDR3 coding DNA: TGCGCCAGCAGCGGGGGCAGGGAAAGCGAGCAGTACTTC.

V and J are TRBV27 and TRBJ1-2; TRBD1 agrees at 7 bases. The length of the CDR3 is 12 residues. Germline trimming cut 5 bases from V and 4 bases from J; bases unmatched to any gene: 1. Germline values: CDR1 MNHEY, CDR2 SMNVEV (reference sequence). In nucleotides, the CDR3 is TGTGCCAGCAGTCGACAGGGCTATGGCTACACCTTC. Protein product: CASSRQGYGYTF.

V and J are TRBV4-3 and TRBJ1-1, with no clear D. Trimming left V 4 bases short and J 7 bases short, with 19 bases between. This CDR3 is built from 15 residues. The germline V gene encodes CDR1 LGHNA and CDR2 YSLEER. The CDR3 nucleotides read TGCGCCAGCAGCCCGACTCGGATAGAACCAAATGAAGCTTTCTTT. It codes for CASSPTRIEPNEAFF.

This clone was recorded only once. Other nucleotide sequences from this sample produce the same CDR3. This chain uses TRBV5-1 with TRBJ2-7; D is unresolved. Germline lookup yields CDR1 SGHRS and CDR2 YFSETQ. The CDR3 totals 14 residues. Trimming stripped 0 bases from V and 0 bases from J, with 7 bases between. The CDR3 spells CASSLGQSSYEQYF. The DNA for the CDR3 is TGCGCCAGCAGCTTGGGGCAGAGCTCCTACGAGCAGTACTTC.

V is TRBV6-5 and J is TRBJ1-5, with D uncertain. CDR3 size: 15 residues. Germline CDR1 is MNHEY and CDR2 is SVGAGI. V was cut by 6 bases and J by 4 bases, with 16 bases left in between. The CDR3 loop is CASRPGPGGNQPQHF. The CDR3 DNA reads TGTGCCAGCAGGCCCGGGCCGGGCGGAAATCAGCCCCAGCATTTT.